These 21 T cell receptor beta chains originate from one sample sequenced in a study of T-cell reconstitution after alpha-beta-depleted transplantation in children (dated by TCRdb to the mid-2010s). The library was made by PCR. TCRdb names Illumina HiSeq 2500 as the instrument used. TCR libraries were prepared with molecular barcoding, using unique molecular identifiers to normalize TCRbeta repertoire quantification. The raw public reads went through TCRdb reprocessing: fastp at Q25, MiXCR clone calling, in-frame beta chains kept. Rows with one shared CDR3 protein collapse into an entry with the most common genes and DNA. The sample table lists 700,000 to 950,000 distinct CDR3 sequences, 15% to 20% of them with a count of one. The ten largest clones take up approximately 5% of the sample. The sample's treatment or condition label is to be understood as: allogeneic hematopoietic cell transplantation with graft depleted of TCRalphabeta T cells and CD19 B cells.

Specimen: PBMCs, mostly from graft donor cells, collected 360 days after TCRalphabeta/CD19-depleted stem cell transplant. These receptors were taken from a male patient under 18 who had a stem cell transplant for acute lymphoblastic leukemia, so the T cells may come from the graft donor.

The CDR3 DNA is TGTGCCAGCAGCCAAGGAGGGGAACACGGGACAGGGCCATACGAGCAGTACTTC. Translated: CASSQGGEHGTGPYEQYF. This chain uses TRBV4-2 with TRBJ2-7, with 9 bases that match TRBD1. The V gene's germline CDR1 is LGHNA and CDR2 YNFKEQ. Germline trimming cut 1 base from V and 4 bases from J; bases unmatched to any gene: 14. There are 18 residues in the CDR3.

This clonotype showed up just a few times. The chain links TRBV20-1 to TRBJ2-7; 10 bases are a match to TRBD2. The CDR3 is made up of 15 amino acids. Trimming took 0 bases from V and 2 from J; bases not matched to a gene: 4. Germline V CDR1 and CDR2: DFQATT, SNEGSKA (reference sequence). The CDR3 reads CSARDPGLAPYEQYF. The CDR3, as DNA: TGCAGTGCTAGAGACCCGGGACTAGCGCCCTACGAGCAGTACTTC.

This clonotype was detected ten times or more. This rearrangement joins TRBV5-1 to TRBJ2-1; D uncertain. This CDR3 is built from 13 residues. Trimming left V 0 bases short and J 7 bases short, with 8 bases between. The germline V gene encodes CDR1 SGHRS and CDR2 YFSETQ. The CDR3 reads CASSLGLKNEQFF. Written as DNA, the CDR3 is TGCGCCAGCAGCTTGGGCCTAAAAAATGAGCAGTTCTTC.

This clonotype was observed a handful of times. The V gene is TRBV11-2, the J gene TRBJ2-6; D gene uncertain. The length of the CDR3 is 19 residues. CDR1 is SGHAT, CDR2 FQNNGV, per germline. Trimming stripped 1 base from V and 0 bases from J, with 16 bases between. The CDR3 DNA sequence: TGTGCCAGCAGCTTAGTTCTACAGAGAGTCATCTCTGGGGCCAACGTCCTGACTTTC. Its translation: CASSLVLQRVISGANVLTF.

This rearrangement joins TRBV20-1 to TRBJ2-7, with D possibly being TRBD2 (7 bases). The V gene's germline CDR1 is DFQATT and CDR2 SNEGSKA (reference sequence). This CDR3 has 13 amino acids. V dropped 5 bases and J dropped 2 bases, with 13 bases sitting between them. The CDR3 DNA is TGCAGTGCTTTAGGGGGGGGGCCCTACGAGCAGTACTTC. Its translation is CSALGGGPYEQYF.

The gene calls are TRBV7-2 and TRBJ2-7; D gene uncertain. The V and J ends lost 5 bases and 2 bases respectively, with 13 bases between them. CDR3 length equals 14 residues. The germline V gene encodes CDR1 SGHTA and CDR2 FQGNSA. This CDR3 reads CASSPRRVPYEQYF. The CDR3 coding sequence is TGTGCCAGCAGCCCGCGCCGGGTTCCCTACGAGCAGTACTTC.

Here the CDR3 DNA reads TGTGCCAGCAGTTTATCGGGGCGGGGGGTAAATTCACCCCTCCACTTT. As protein: CASSLSGRGVNSPLHF. V gene TRBV27 combines with J gene TRBJ1-6; possibly TRBD1 for D (5 bases). Germline assignment: CDR1 MNHEY and CDR2 SMNVEV (reference sequence). V lost 0 bases, J lost 7 bases, and 13 bases lay in between. This CDR3 contains 16 residues.

This clonotype was seen more than once but under ten times. The chain combines TRBV11-1 with TRBJ2-3, with D uncertain. This CDR3 has 18 residues. CDR1 and CDR2 (germline): SGHAT, FQDESV (reference sequence). Trimming took 1 base from V and 8 from J, leaving 25 bases between them. The CDR3 region has the DNA TGTGCCAGCAGCTTAGAGATCATCGCCTCTCCGGCATCGGGTACGCAGTATTTT. Its translation: CASSLEIIASPASGTQYF.

This clonotype was counted only a few times. The rearrangement joins TRBV5-1 to TRBJ2-7, with TRBD2 as a possible D gene (5 bases). CDR1 is SGHRS, CDR2 YFSETQ, per germline. V lost 6 bases, J lost 1 base, and 11 bases lay in between. The CDR3 runs 13 residues. CDR3 bases: TGCGCCAGCAATGAGGACTTATCCTACGAGCAGTACTTC. Translation: CASNEDLSYEQYF.

This clonotype came up a few times. The chain is built from TRBV20-1 and TRBJ2-7; D call uncertain. The CDR3 runs 12 residues. Trimming stripped 6 bases from V and 0 bases from J, with 9 bases between. Germline CDR1 and CDR2: DFQATT and SNEGSKA (reference sequence). The CDR3 bases are TGCAGTGCAACCGTTACCTCCTACGAGCAGTACTTC. This sequence encodes CSATVTSYEQYF.

V is TRBV9 and J is TRBJ2-7; 9 nucleotides match TRBD1. This CDR3 spans 15 amino acids. The ends lost 4 bases at V and 0 bases at J; junction bases unmatched: 5. The germline V gene encodes CDR1 SGDLS and CDR2 YYNGEE. CDR3 loop: CASSRTGVRSYEQYF. The DNA for the CDR3 is TGTGCCAGCAGCCGGACAGGGGTTCGCTCCTACGAGCAGTACTTC.

This chain uses TRBV5-6 with TRBJ2-3, with D possibly being TRBD1 or TRBD2 (5 bases each). The CDR3 contains 15 residues. Looked up from germline, CDR1 is SGHDT and CDR2 is YYEEEE. The V end lost 1 base, the J end lost 1 base, and 10 bases lay between the germline ends. The CDR3: CASSLTGRGTDTQYF. The CDR3, as DNA: TGTGCCAGCAGCTTGACGGGGCGGGGCACAGATACGCAGTATTTT.

The CDR3 region is CASSQEWGGASGPYEQYF. CDR3 sequence (DNA): TGCGCCAGCAGCCAAGAGTGGGGTGGGGCTAGCGGTCCCTACGAGCAGTACTTC. The chain has TRBV4-1 and TRBJ2-7; TRBD2 agrees at 7 bases. The CDR3 is made up of 18 amino acids. Germline CDR1 is MGHRA and CDR2 is YSYEKL. J lost 2 bases, V lost 0 bases, and 13 bases had no gene match.

J is TRBJ2-3 and V is TRBV7-9; D not resolved. Trimming took off 5 bases at V and 4 bases at J, with 19 bases between the two ends. This CDR3 is built from 16 residues. CDR1 is SEHNR, CDR2 FQNEAQ, per germline (reference sequence). In DNA form, the CDR3 reads TGTGCCAGCAGCCCGCTTGGATCGACTGTAGCAGATACGCAGTATTTT. It specifies CASSPLGSTVADTQYF.

The V gene is TRBV3-1, the J gene TRBJ2-1, with a tentative D call TRBD2 (5 bases). This CDR3 has 11 amino acids. Germline V CDR1 and CDR2: LGHDT, YNNKEL (reference sequence). The V gene lost 6 bases and the J gene lost 12 bases, with 12 bases spanning the gap. The CDR3 nucleotides are TGTGCCAGCAGAGCGGACCTAAGGCAGTTCTTC. Translated, it gives CASRADLRQFF.

The V call is TRBV5-5, the J call TRBJ2-2, with a possible D match to TRBD1 (5 bases). Trimming stripped 0 bases from V and 5 bases from J, with 17 bases between. The CDR3 is 17 residues long. The germline gives CDR1 SGHKS, CDR2 YYEKEE (reference sequence). The CDR3 reads CASSLAFRTTWTGELFF. The CDR3 DNA sequence: TGTGCCAGCAGCTTGGCCTTTAGGACAACGTGGACCGGGGAGCTGTTTTTT.

This clonotype showed up just a few times. This rearrangement joins TRBV7-6 to TRBJ2-2, with a possible D match to TRBD2 (6 bases). V dropped 4 bases and J dropped 0 bases, with 12 bases sitting between them. There are 16 residues in the CDR3. Germline CDR1 SGHVS, CDR2 FNYEAQ. In DNA, the CDR3 is TGTGCCAGCAGCTGGAGGGCGTGGCCGAACACCGGGGAGCTGTTTTTT. Its protein product is CASSWRAWPNTGELFF.

In DNA, the CDR3 is TGTGCCAGCAGTTTCTCAGGGGGGGGCGGGTACGAGCAGTACTTC. As protein: CASSFSGGGGYEQYF. V and J are TRBV27 and TRBJ2-7; D tentatively reads TRBD1 or TRBD2 (7 bases each). Trimming took off 3 bases at V and 4 bases at J, with 16 bases between the two ends. CDR3 length: 15 residues. Germline CDR1 and CDR2: MNHEY and SMNVEV (reference sequence).

This clonotype has a count of ten or more. The V call is TRBV27, the J call TRBJ2-4; 9 bases are a match to TRBD1. Germline V gene data show CDR1 as MNHEY and CDR2 as SMNVEV (reference sequence). There are 16 residues in the CDR3. J gave up 0 bases and V 6 bases, and 6 bases lay outside the gene matches. This CDR3 reads CASSPDRGIAKNIQYF. As DNA, the CDR3 is TGTGCCAGCAGCCCCGACAGGGGGATAGCCAAAAACATTCAGTACTTC.

A word on this clonotype: An end of the junction does not agree with germline; a read error may underlie this. J is TRBJ2-1 and V is TRBV5-1; TRBD2 agrees at 10 bases. The CDR3 runs to 17 residues. CDR1 and CDR2 (germline): SGHRS, YFSETQ. CDR3 sequence reads: CASGLLASGRVYNEQFF. The CDR3 bases are TGCGCCAGCGGCTTGTTGGCTAGCGGGAGAGTCTACAATGAGCAGTTCTTC. The variable domain in full, completed from reference TRBV5-1 and TRBJ2-1, reads KAGVTQTPRYLIKTRGQQVTLSCSPISGHRSVSWYQQTPGQGLQFLFEYFSETQRNKGNFPGRFSGRQFSNSRSEMNVSTLELGDSALYLCASGLLASGRVYNEQFFGPGTRLTVL.

The genes are TRBV6-5 and TRBJ1-2; 9 positions match TRBD1. The V gene end was trimmed by 5 bases and the J gene end by 4 bases; junction bases not matched to a gene: 8. The CDR3 covers 15 residues. Germline V CDR1 and CDR2: MNHEY, SVGAGI. The CDR3 sequence is CASSHGTGSFYGYTF. The CDR3 DNA is TGTGCCAGCAGTCACGGGACAGGGAGCTTCTATGGCTACACCTTC.